This paragraph reports one TCR beta chain. The CDR3 has 16 amino acids. V lost 5 bases, J lost 0 bases, and 11 bases lay in between. From germline, CDR1 is SGHTA and CDR2 FQGTGA. Under the authors' procedure: Nucleated cell number was recorded as an estimate derived from reference gene primer amplification. Produced via immunoSEQ multiplex PCR; TCRdb's table is partial and in-frame only. The DNA gave D and trimming, while V, J and clone size come from that table. Here the sample spans over 150,000 clones, about 83% being singletons. This record belongs to a study of blood T cell repertoires in COVID-19. Study context: COVID-19 samples, acute and convalescent, were from the United States, Italy and Spain. T cells, B-cell-depleted T cells, or PBMCs provided the cDNA or gDNA that served as material.

The specimen sequenced was peripheral blood. The chain uses TRBV7-3 and TRBJ2-6; TRBD1 might be the D (6 bases). This clonotype was sampled from a man between 60 and 70 years old with acute or convalescent COVID-19. CDR3 in DNA: TGTGCCAGCAGCGCCCGACAGGCCTCTGGGGCCAACGTCCTGACTTTC. Amino acids: CASSARQASGANVLTF.